Listed here are 22 T cell receptor beta chains from one sample, sequenced in a study of T cell responses to AZD1222 COVID-19 vaccine. Only in-frame clones appear in the TCRdb table, and some are missing; sequencing was by immunoSEQ multiplex PCR. The sample holds about 200,000 clones, more than 85% seen once. The source material was peripheral blood, sampled 28 days after the second AZD1222 dose. The receptors come from an adult who received the AZD1222 COVID-19 vaccine.

The DNA for the CDR3 is TGTGCCAGCAGTTTGTCTTACCCAGGGGGGCTCAATGGCTACACCTTC. The encoded protein is CASSLSYPGGLNGYTF. The chain carries TRBV28 and TRBJ1-2, with 7 bases aligning to TRBD1. Looked up from germline, CDR1 is MDHEN and CDR2 is SYDVKM. The CDR3 has 16 residues. V lost 3 bases, J lost 6 bases, and 13 bases stayed unmatched.

J is TRBJ1-4 and V is TRBV6-2 or TRBV6-3; D is perhaps TRBD1 (5 bases). CDR1 is MNHEY, CDR2 SVGEGT, per germline. The CDR3 consists of 17 residues. Trimming removed 2 bases from V and 1 base from J, with 14 bases in between. The CDR3 spells CASSYGGVGGTNEKLFF. The CDR3 region has the DNA TGTGCCAGCAGTTACGGCGGCGTGGGGGGAACTAATGAAAAACTGTTTTTT.

The chain employs TRBV4-2 and TRBJ2-2; TRBD1 matches 8 bases. This CDR3 comprises 14 residues. With 2 bases clipped from V and 7 bases from J, the junction kept 3 bases outside the gene matches. Germline CDR1 and CDR2: LGHNA and YNFKEQ. CDR3 coding DNA: TGTGCCAGCAGCCAACAGACAGGGGTCGGGGAGCTGTTTTTT. Protein: CASSQQTGVGELFF.

V gene TRBV11-3 combines with J gene TRBJ2-7; D may be TRBD2 (6 bases). This CDR3 comprises 15 residues. Looked up from germline, CDR1 is SGHNT and CDR2 is YENEEA. The V end was cut by 5 bases, the J end by 2 bases, with 16 bases between. CDR3 in amino acids: CASSPGRGATYEQYF. CDR3 DNA: TGTGCCAGCAGCCCGGGGCGGGGCGCCACCTACGAGCAGTACTTC.

The chain recombines TRBV11-2 with TRBJ2-1, with unresolved D. Germline CDR1 is SGHAT and CDR2 is FQNNGV. The CDR3 spans 11 residues. Deletions cut 5 bases from V and 9 bases from J, with 8 bases between. CDR3 in DNA: TGTGCCAGCAGCCTGTCGCCTGAGCAGTTCTTC. This codes for CASSLSPEQFF.

The J gene is TRBJ2-1, the V gene TRBV15, with unresolved D. The ends were cut back, 8 bases at V and 6 bases at J, with 17 bases in the middle. Germline CDR1 reads LNHNV; CDR2 reads YYDKDF (reference sequence). The CDR3 is 14 amino acids. The CDR3 bases are TGTGCCACCCGAACCAGGCAGGAGACCAATGAGCAGTTCTTC. Its protein product is CATRTRQETNEQFF.

The rearrangement joins TRBV5-1 to TRBJ1-3, with 9 bases matching TRBD1. Germline CDR1 SGHRS, CDR2 YFSETQ. This CDR3 spans 15 amino acids. Trimming removed 3 bases from V and 7 bases from J; junction bases left unmatched: 8. The CDR3 loop reads CASSSPDRGANTIYF. CDR3 coding DNA: TGCGCCAGCAGCTCCCCGGACAGGGGTGCGAACACCATATATTTT.

This sequence joins TRBV27 and TRBJ2-5; 11 nucleotides match TRBD2. CDR1 and CDR2 (germline): MNHEY, SMNVEV (reference sequence). This CDR3 comprises 16 residues. V was clipped by 6 bases and J by 4 bases; unmatched bases: 10. In DNA form, the CDR3 reads TGTGCCAGCAGCTCCGGGACTAGCGGATTGAGAGAGACCCAGTACTTC. Translation: CASSSGTSGLRETQYF.

This clone has only one observation. This rearrangement joins TRBV12-5 to TRBJ2-1; D is unclear. Trimming removed 5 bases from V and 9 bases from J, with 8 bases in between. In germline, CDR1 is LGHNT, CDR2 FRNRAP. The CDR3 contains 11 residues. The CDR3 coding sequence is TGTGCTAGTGGTCGTGCTGGTGAGCAGTTCTTC. The encoded protein is CASGRAGEQFF.

This clone was recorded a few times. The chain uses TRBV6-2 or TRBV6-3 and TRBJ2-7; D is ambiguous. This CDR3 has 12 residues. Trimming shortened V by 1 base and J by 3 bases, and 4 bases separated the two germline ends. Germline-derived CDR1 and CDR2 are MNHEY and SVGEGT. The CDR3 region is CASSYLNYEQYF. The CDR3 region has the DNA TGTGCCAGCAGTTACTTGAACTACGAGCAGTACTTC.

V gene TRBV5-1 combines with J gene TRBJ2-2; a weak D match, TRBD1 (5 bases). Germline V gene lookup returns CDR1 SGHRS and CDR2 YFSETQ. This CDR3 has 14 amino acids. Trimming removed 5 bases at V and 1 base at J, with 9 bases between. The CDR3 DNA reads as TGCGCCAGCAGAGGGGTCCTGAACACCGGGGAGCTGTTTTTT. This translates into CASRGVLNTGELFF.

The chain employs TRBV18 and TRBJ1-1; TRBD1 is a possible D gene (6 bases). CDR3 length: 15 residues. The V and J ends lost 0 bases and 4 bases respectively, with 12 bases between them. Germline V gives CDR1 KGHSH, CDR2 LQKENI. CDR3 DNA sequence: TGTGCCAGCTCACCACCCTCGGGGGCTGTCACTGAAGCTTTCTTT. This sequence encodes CASSPPSGAVTEAFF.

The chain joins TRBV13 to TRBJ2-1; the match to TRBD2 covers 10 bases. Trimming cost V 4 bases and J 6 bases; bases outside gene matches: 6. The germline CDR1 and CDR2 sequences are PRHDT and FYEKMQ (reference sequence). CDR3 length: 15 residues. CDR3 amino acids: CASSSLAGVGNEQFF. CDR3 sequence (DNA): TGTGCCAGCAGCTCCCTAGCGGGAGTAGGCAATGAGCAGTTCTTC.

The V gene is TRBV27, the J gene TRBJ2-1; a possible D gene is TRBD1 (6 bases). The CDR3 is 15 residues long. Trimming cost V 6 bases and J 6 bases, with 18 bases left between them. From germline, CDR1 is MNHEY and CDR2 SMNVEV (reference sequence). CDR3: CASRRRDTEFNEQFF. CDR3 nucleotide sequence: TGTGCCAGCAGACGCCGGGACACCGAATTCAATGAGCAGTTCTTC.

The chain is built from TRBV7-8 and TRBJ1-5; D remains unclear. Trimming took off 1 base at V and 6 bases at J, with 7 bases between the two ends. CDR1 is SGHVS and CDR2 is FQNEAQ in the germline V gene. CDR3 size: 13 residues. Written as DNA, the CDR3 is TGTGCCAGCAGCTTAGGTCTTTCTCAGCCCCAGCATTTT. Translated: CASSLGLSQPQHF.

V is TRBV28 and J is TRBJ2-3; D is possibly TRBD2 (7 bases). This CDR3 is 16 amino acids long. Deletions cut 2 bases from V and 1 base from J, with 13 bases between. Germline-derived CDR1 and CDR2 are MDHEN and SYDVKM. Written as DNA, the CDR3 is TGTGCCAGCAGTTTAGGGGGGGGCGCGGGCACAGATACGCAGTATTTT. Residues: CASSLGGGAGTDTQYF.

V usage is TRBV3-1 (or the pseudogene TRBV3-2) and J usage is TRBJ2-7, with 7 bases fitting TRBD2. The length of the CDR3 is 13 residues. CDR1 and CDR2 (germline): LGHDT, YNNKEL (reference sequence). Unmatched junction bases numbered 3, after V lost 4 bases and J lost 3 bases. The CDR3, as DNA: TGTGCCAGCAGCCTTAGGACTAGCTACGAGCAGTACTTC. Its translation is CASSLRTSYEQYF.

This chain connects TRBV6-5 to TRBJ1-6; D gene ambiguous. The germline V gene encodes CDR1 MNHEY and CDR2 SVGAGI. CDR3 length: 15 residues. V lost 0 bases and J 8 bases, leaving 11 bases between the germline ends. Here the CDR3 DNA reads TGTGCCAGCAGTTACTCGTTGACGGCGGATTCACCCCTCCACTTT. Its translation is CASSYSLTADSPLHF.

V and J are TRBV7-9 and TRBJ1-1, with a tentative D call TRBD1 (5 bases). Germline CDR1 reads SEHNR; CDR2 reads FQNEAQ (reference sequence). This CDR3 contains 13 residues. V lost 5 bases and J lost 7, with 14 bases in between. In DNA form, the CDR3 reads TGTGCCAGCAGCACCTCCCCGGGGGGTGAAGCTTTCTTT. Its protein is CASSTSPGGEAFF.

The chain recombines TRBV2 with TRBJ2-1; 7 bases are shared with TRBD1. CDR1 SNHLY and CDR2 FYNNEI come from the germline V gene. The CDR3 sequence is 14 residues long. J gave up 1 base and V 10 bases, and 7 bases lay outside the gene matches. In DNA form, the CDR3 reads TGTGCCATCGAGGGGGCCGGGTCCTACAATGAGCAGTTCTTC. Translating it yields CAIEGAGSYNEQFF. The full variable domain, completed using reference TRBV2 and TRBJ2-1, is EPEVTQTPSHQVTQMGQEVILRCVPISNHLYFYWYRQILGQKVEFLVSFYNNEISEKSEIFDDQFSVERPDGSNFTLKIRSTKLEDSAMYFCAIEGAGSYNEQFFGPGTRLTVL.

V and J are TRBV4-1 and TRBJ1-4, with 8 bases that match TRBD1. The CDR3 spans 16 residues. CDR1 is MGHRA and CDR2 is YSYEKL in the germline V gene. The ends lost 0 bases at V and 7 bases at J; junction bases unmatched: 7. This CDR3 is CASSQDSSGGSEKLFF. In DNA, the CDR3 is TGCGCCAGCAGCCAAGATTCTTCAGGGGGCTCTGAAAAACTGTTTTTT.

V is TRBV7-9 and J is TRBJ2-7, with D possibly matching TRBD1 (5 bases). Germline CDR1 reads SEHNR; CDR2 reads FQNEAQ (reference sequence). V lost 4 bases, J lost 2 bases, and 12 bases lay in between. The CDR3 consists of 14 residues. CDR3 nucleotide sequence: TGTGCCAGCAGCTCCAATACAGGCACCTACGAGCAGTACTTC. As protein: CASSSNTGTYEQYF.